The present TCR beta chain was sequenced within a study of regulatory dendritic cells for organ transplantation. The CDR3 loop spans 19 amino acids. The germline V and J ends were trimmed by 1 base and 4 bases, with 24 bases remaining between them. Germline V CDR1 and CDR2: SGHRS, YFSETQ. The data were produced by immunoSEQ multiplex PCR, yet TCRdb's version contains in-frame clones alone and is incomplete. The data hold more than 9,500 clones, with roughly 89% observed a single time. Study outcomes and limitations: Naive T cells showed high diversity, memory cells less, memory CD8+ least.

A note on this clone: Its antigen is unidentified.

Allogeneic regulatory or mature dendritic cells were co-cultured for less than six days with CFSE-labeled sorted T cells at 1:10. This sequence was found in a human donor in good health. Sequenced sample: naive CD8+ T cells from blood cultured with dendritic cells. Subset indicated: CD45RA+ naive T cells. The V gene is TRBV5-1, the J gene TRBJ1-3; tentative D call: TRBD1 (5 bases). CDR3 sequence: CASSLSGPSTTGPGNTIYF. CDR3 bases: TGCGCCAGCAGCTTGTCAGGCCCCTCTACGACGGGGCCCGGAAACACCATATATTTT. The full variable domain, in which reference TRBV5-1 and TRBJ1-3 provide the parts outside the CDR3, is KAGVTQTPRYLIKTRGQQVTLSCSPISGHRSVSWYQQTPGQGLQFLFEYFSETQRNKGNFPGRFSGRQFSNSRSEMNVSTLELGDSALYLCASSLSGPSTTGPGNTIYFGEGSWLTVV.